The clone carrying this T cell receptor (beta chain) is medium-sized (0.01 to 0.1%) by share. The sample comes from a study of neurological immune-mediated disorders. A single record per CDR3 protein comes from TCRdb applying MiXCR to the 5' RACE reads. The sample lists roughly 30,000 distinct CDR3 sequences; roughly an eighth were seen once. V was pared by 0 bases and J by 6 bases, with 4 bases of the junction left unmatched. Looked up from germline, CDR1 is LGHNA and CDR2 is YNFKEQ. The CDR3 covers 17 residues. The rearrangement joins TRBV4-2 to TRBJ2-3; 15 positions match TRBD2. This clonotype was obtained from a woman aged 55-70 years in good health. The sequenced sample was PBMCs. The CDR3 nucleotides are TGTGCCAGCAGCCAAGACGGCGGGACTAGCGGGGGGGATACGCAGTATTTT. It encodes CASSQDGGTSGGDTQYF.